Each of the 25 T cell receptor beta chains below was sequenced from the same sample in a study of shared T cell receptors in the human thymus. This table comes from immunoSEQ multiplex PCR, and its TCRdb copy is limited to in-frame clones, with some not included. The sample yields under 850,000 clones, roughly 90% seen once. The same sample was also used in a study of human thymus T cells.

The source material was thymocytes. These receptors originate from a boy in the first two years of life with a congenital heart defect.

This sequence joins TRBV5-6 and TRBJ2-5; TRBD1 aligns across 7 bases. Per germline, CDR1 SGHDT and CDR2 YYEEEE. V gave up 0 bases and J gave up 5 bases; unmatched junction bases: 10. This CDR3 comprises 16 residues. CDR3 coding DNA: TGTGCCAGCAGCTTGGGGGACAGCGGAGGTCGGGAGACCCAGTACTTC. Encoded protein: CASSLGDSGGRETQYF.

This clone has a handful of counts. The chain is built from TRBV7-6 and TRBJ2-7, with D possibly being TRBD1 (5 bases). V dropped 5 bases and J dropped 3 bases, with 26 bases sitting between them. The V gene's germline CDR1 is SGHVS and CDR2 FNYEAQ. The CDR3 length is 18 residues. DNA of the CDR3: TGTGCCAGCAGCCTCTCAGTCGTGCAGGGTTTGCCGGACTACGAGCAGTACTTC. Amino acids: CASSLSVVQGLPDYEQYF.

The CDR3 loop reads CASSFFLATNTGELFF. The CDR3 DNA sequence: TGTGCCAGCAGTTTCTTTCTGGCAACAAACACCGGGGAGCTGTTTTTT. The J gene is TRBJ2-2, the V gene TRBV28, with D hard to call. V lost 3 bases to trimming and J lost 2 bases, with 13 bases between them. CDR3 length: 16 residues. Germline V CDR1 and CDR2: MDHEN, SYDVKM. Looking up the rest from reference TRBV28 and TRBJ2-2 gives the full variable domain: DVKVTQSSRYLVKRTGEKVFLECVQDMDHENMFWYRQDPGLGLRLIYFSYDVKMKEKGDIPEGYSVSREKKERFSLILESASTNQTSMYLCASSFFLATNTGELFFGEGSRLTVL.

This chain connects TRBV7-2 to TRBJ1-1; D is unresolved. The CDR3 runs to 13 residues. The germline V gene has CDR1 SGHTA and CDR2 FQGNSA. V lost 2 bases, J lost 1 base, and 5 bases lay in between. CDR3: CASSLWQNTEAFF. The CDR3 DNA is TGTGCCAGCAGCTTATGGCAGAACACTGAAGCTTTCTTT.

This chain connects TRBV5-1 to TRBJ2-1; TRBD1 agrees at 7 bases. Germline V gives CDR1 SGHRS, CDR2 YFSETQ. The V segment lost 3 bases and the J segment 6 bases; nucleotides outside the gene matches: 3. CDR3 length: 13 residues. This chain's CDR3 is CASSSPGGNEQFF. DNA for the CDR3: TGCGCCAGCAGCTCCCCAGGGGGCAATGAGCAGTTCTTC.

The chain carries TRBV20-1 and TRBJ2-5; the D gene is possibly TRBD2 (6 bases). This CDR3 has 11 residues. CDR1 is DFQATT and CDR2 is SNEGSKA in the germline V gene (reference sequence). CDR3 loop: CRAEGGETQYF. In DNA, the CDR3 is TGCAGGGCGGAGGGTGGGGAGACCCAGTACTTC.

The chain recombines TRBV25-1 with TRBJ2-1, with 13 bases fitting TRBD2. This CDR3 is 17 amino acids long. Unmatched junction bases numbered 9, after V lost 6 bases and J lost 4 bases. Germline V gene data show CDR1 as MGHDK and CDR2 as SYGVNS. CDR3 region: CASRATSGRIGYNEQFF. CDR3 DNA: TGTGCCAGCAGGGCGACTAGCGGGAGGATTGGATACAATGAGCAGTTCTTC.

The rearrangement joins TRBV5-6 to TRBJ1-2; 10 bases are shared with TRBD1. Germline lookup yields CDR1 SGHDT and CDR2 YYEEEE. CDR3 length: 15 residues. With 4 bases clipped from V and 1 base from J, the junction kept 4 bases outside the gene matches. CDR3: CASSPRDRGNYGYTF. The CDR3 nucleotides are TGTGCCAGCAGCCCCCGGGACAGGGGTAACTATGGCTACACCTTC.

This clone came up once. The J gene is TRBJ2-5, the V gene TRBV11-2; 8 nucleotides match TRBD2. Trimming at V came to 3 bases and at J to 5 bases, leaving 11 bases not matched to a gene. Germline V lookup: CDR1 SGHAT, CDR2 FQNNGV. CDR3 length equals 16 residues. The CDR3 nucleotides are TGTGCCAGCAGCTTCGCCGGGCCCCCGGGGGGGGAGACCCAGTACTTC. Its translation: CASSFAGPPGGETQYF.

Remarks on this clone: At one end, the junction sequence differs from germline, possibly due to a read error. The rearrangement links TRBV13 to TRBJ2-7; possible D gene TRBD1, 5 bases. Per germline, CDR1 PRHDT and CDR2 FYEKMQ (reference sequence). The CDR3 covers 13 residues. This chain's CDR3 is CASSLGTGYEQYF. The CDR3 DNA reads TGTGCCAGCAGCCTAGGCACAGGCTACGAGCAGTACTTC.

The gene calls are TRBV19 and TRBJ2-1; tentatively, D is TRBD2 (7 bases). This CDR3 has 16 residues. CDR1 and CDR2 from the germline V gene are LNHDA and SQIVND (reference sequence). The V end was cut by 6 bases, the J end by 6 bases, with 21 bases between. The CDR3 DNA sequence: TGTGCCAGTAGATGCTTGGGAGGGGGGCGTGTCAATGAGCAGTTCTTC. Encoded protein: CASRCLGGGRVNEQFF.

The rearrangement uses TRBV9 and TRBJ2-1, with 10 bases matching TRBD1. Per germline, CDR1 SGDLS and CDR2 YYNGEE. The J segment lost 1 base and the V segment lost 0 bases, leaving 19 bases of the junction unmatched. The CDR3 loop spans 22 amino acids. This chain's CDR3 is CASSVEDRGTTGGPPSYNEQFF. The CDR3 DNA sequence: TGTGCCAGCAGCGTAGAGGACAGGGGGACAACGGGAGGGCCCCCTTCCTACAATGAGCAGTTCTTC. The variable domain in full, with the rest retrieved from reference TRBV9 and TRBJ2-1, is DSGVTQTPKHLITATGQRVTLRCSPRSGDLSVYWYQQSLDQGLQFLIQYYNGEERAKGNILERFSAQQFPDLHSELNLSSLELGDSALYFCASSVEDRGTTGGPPSYNEQFFGPGTRLTVL.

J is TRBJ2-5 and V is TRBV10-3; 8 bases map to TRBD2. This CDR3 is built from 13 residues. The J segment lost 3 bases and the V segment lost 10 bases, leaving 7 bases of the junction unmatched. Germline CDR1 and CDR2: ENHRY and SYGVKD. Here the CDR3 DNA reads TGTGCCACCGTAGCGGGATGGAAAGAGACCCAGTACTTC. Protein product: CATVAGWKETQYF.

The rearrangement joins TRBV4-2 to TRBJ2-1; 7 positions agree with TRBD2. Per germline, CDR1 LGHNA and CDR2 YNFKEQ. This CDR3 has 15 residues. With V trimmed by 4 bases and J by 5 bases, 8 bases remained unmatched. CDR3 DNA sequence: TGTGCCAGCAGCCCGCAACCGGGACTAAACAATGAGCAGTTCTTC. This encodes CASSPQPGLNNEQFF.

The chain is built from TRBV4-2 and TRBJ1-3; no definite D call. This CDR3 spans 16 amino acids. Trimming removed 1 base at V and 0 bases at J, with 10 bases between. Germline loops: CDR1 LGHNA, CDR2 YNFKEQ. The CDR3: CASSQVGSTSGNTIYF. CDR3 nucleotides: TGTGCCAGCAGCCAAGTGGGCAGCACCTCTGGAAACACCATATATTTT.

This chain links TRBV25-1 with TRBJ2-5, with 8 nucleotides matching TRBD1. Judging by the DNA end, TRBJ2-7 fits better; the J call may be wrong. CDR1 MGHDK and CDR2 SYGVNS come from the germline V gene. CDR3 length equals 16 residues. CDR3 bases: TGTGCCAGCAGTGAATCGGAGACAGGGGTAGACTACGAGCAGTACTTC. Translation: CASSESETGVDYEQYF.

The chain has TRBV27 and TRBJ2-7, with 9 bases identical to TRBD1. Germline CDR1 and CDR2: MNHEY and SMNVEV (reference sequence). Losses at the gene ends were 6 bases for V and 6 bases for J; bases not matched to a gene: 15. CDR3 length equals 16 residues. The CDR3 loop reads CASRQTAGQGPFEQYF. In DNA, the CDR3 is TGTGCCAGCAGGCAAACCGCAGGACAGGGGCCCTTCGAGCAGTACTTC.

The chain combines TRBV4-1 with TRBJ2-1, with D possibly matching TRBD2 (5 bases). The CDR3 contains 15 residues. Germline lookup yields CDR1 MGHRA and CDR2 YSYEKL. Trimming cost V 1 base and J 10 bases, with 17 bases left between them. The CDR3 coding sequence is TGCGCCAGCAGCCAAGGTCAAGGGAAGTCGGGAGAGCAGTTCTTC. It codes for CASSQGQGKSGEQFF.

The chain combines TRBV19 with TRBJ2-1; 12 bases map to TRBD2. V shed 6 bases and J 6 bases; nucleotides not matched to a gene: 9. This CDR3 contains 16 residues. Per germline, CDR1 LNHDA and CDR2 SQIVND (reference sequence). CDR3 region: CASSESTSGRGNEQFF. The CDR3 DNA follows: TGTGCCAGTAGCGAGTCGACTAGCGGGAGAGGCAATGAGCAGTTCTTC.

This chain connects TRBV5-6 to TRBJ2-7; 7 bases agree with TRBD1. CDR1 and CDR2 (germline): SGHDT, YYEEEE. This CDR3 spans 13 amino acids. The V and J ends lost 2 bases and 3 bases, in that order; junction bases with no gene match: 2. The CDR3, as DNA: TGTGCCAGCAGCTTTGGACAGGTCTACGAGCAGTACTTC. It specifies CASSFGQVYEQYF.

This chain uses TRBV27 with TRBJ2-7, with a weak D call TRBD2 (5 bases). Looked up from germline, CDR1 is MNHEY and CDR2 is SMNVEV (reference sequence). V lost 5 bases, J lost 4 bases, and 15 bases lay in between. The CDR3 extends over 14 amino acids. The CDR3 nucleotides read TGTGCCAGCAGTCTGTTAGCGAAAAAATACGAGCAGTACTTC. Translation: CASSLLAKKYEQYF.

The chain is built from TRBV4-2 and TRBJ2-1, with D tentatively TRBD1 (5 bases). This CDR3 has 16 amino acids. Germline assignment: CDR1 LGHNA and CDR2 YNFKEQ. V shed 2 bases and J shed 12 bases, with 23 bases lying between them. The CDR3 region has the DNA TGTGCCAGCAGCCAACGGCAGGGCCTAGGCGTTTGCGGGCAGTTCTTC. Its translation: CASSQRQGLGVCGQFF.

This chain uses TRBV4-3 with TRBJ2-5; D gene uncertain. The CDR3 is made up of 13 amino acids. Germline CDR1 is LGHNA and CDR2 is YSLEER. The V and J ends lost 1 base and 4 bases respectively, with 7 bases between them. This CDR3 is CASSQVARETQYF. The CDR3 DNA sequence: TGCGCCAGCAGCCAAGTAGCAAGAGAGACCCAGTACTTC.

CDR3 residues: CSVKARLAIRTMETQYF. CDR3 DNA: TGCAGCGTTAAAGCCCGACTAGCCATCCGCACCATGGAGACCCAGTACTTC. V and J are TRBV29-1 and TRBJ2-5; 7 bases match TRBD2. V was clipped by 5 bases and J by 5 bases; unmatched bases: 20. In germline, CDR1 is SQVTM, CDR2 ANQGSEA. CDR3 size: 17 residues.

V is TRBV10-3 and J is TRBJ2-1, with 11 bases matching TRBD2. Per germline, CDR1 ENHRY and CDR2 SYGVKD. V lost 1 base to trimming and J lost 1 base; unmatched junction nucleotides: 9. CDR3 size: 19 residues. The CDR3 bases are TGTGCCATCAGTGAGTATCCCCCAACTAGCGGGAGATCCTACAATGAGCAGTTCTTC. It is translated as CAISEYPPTSGRSYNEQFF.